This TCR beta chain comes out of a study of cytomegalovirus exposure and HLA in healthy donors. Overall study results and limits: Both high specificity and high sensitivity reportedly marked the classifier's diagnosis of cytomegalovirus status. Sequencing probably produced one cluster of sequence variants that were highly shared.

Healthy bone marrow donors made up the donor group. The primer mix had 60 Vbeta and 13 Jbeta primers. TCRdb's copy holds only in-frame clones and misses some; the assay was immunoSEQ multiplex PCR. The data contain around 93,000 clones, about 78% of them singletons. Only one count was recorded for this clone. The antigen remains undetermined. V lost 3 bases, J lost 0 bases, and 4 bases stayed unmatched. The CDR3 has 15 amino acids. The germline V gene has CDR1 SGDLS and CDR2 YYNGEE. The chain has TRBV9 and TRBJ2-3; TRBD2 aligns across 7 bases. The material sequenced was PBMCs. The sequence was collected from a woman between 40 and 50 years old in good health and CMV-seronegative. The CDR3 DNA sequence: TGTGCCAGCAGCGCAGCGGGGATTAGCACAGATACGCAGTATTTT. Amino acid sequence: CASSAAGISTDTQYF.